Shown below are 15 T cell receptor beta chains from a single sample sequenced in a study of blood T cells in healthy people across ages. It was with a sample-barcoded 5' primer and a J-beta primer mix that a second PCR of roughly 7 to 12 cycles was run. TCRdb redid the calling of the 5' RACE reads with MiXCR, one entry per CDR3 protein. The sample carries some 900,000 distinct CDR3 sequences, about 28% recorded once. The sample was blood. The receptor source for this set is a woman at least 80 years old in good health.

This clonotype appeared once. The rearrangement uses TRBV20-1 and TRBJ1-1; TRBD1 is a possible D gene (6 bases). CDR1 and CDR2 (germline): DFQATT, SNEGSKA (reference sequence). The CDR3 covers 15 residues. Trimming took 6 bases from V and 1 from J, leaving 18 bases between them. CDR3 coding DNA: TGCAGTGCCAGGATGGTTGAGGGGGGGAACACTGAAGCTTTCTTT. Protein: CSARMVEGGNTEAFF.

This clonotype was counted many times. The V call is TRBV24-1, the J call TRBJ2-5; a possible D gene is TRBD2 (6 bases). The CDR3 totals 13 residues. The germline V gene encodes CDR1 KGHDR and CDR2 SFDVKD. V lost 4 bases and J 7 bases, leaving 12 bases between the germline ends. DNA for the CDR3: TGTGCCACCAGTGAAGAAAGGGGAGGGACCCAGTACTTC. This translates into CATSEERGGTQYF.

This clonotype was observed at least ten times. J is TRBJ1-2 and V is TRBV20-1, with a possible D match to TRBD1 (5 bases). Trimming stripped 4 bases from V and 9 bases from J, with 18 bases between. From germline, CDR1 is DFQATT and CDR2 SNEGSKA (reference sequence). The CDR3 loop spans 13 amino acids. This chain's CDR3 is CSAIDKGMRSYTF. CDR3 nucleotides: TGCAGTGCTATAGACAAGGGGATGCGGAGCTACACCTTC.

The rearrangement uses TRBV6-2 or TRBV6-3 and TRBJ2-1; 7 nucleotides align to TRBD1. CDR1 and CDR2 from the germline V gene are MNHEY and SVGEGT. The V and J ends lost 4 bases and 10 bases, in that order; junction bases with no gene match: 7. The CDR3 contains 13 residues. Written as DNA, the CDR3 is TGTGCCAGCAGTTTGGGACAGTTCTACGAGCAGTTCTTC. Its protein product is CASSLGQFYEQFF.

This chain links TRBV6-2 or TRBV6-3 with TRBJ1-1; 9 bases fit TRBD1. The CDR3 runs to 15 residues. CDR1 is MNHEY, CDR2 SVGEGT, per germline. J was trimmed by 1 base and V by 5 bases; bases with no gene match: 5. CDR3 amino acids: CASSTSTGGNTEAFF. CDR3 nucleotides: TGTGCCAGCAGTACCTCGACAGGGGGGAACACTGAAGCTTTCTTT.

The chain couples TRBV6-6 to TRBJ2-4; either TRBD1 or TRBD2 may supply D (5 bases each). Germline-derived CDR1 and CDR2 are MNHNY and SVGAGI (reference sequence). The germline V and J ends were trimmed by 0 bases and 13 bases, with 22 bases remaining between them. The CDR3 covers 16 residues. Here the CDR3 DNA reads TGTGCCAGCAGTTACTCTCTCCAGGGAGATATTCTGAGGCAGTACTTC. It encodes CASSYSLQGDILRQYF.

This chain uses TRBV20-1 with TRBJ2-7; 9 nucleotides match TRBD1. This CDR3 is 15 amino acids long. Germline CDR1 reads DFQATT; CDR2 reads SNEGSKA (reference sequence). V lost 3 bases and J lost 3; bases outside the gene matches: 9. CDR3 sequence reads: CSARGDGTGIYEQYF. The CDR3 nucleotides are TGCAGTGCTAGGGGCGATGGGACAGGGATCTACGAGCAGTACTTC.

The CDR3 here is CASSYSPLGEQYF. CDR3 DNA sequence: TGTGCCAGCAGTTACTCTCCACTCGGCGAGCAGTACTTC. The genes are TRBV6-2 or TRBV6-3 and TRBJ2-7; D remains ambiguous. In germline, CDR1 is MNHEY, CDR2 SVGEGT. The ends were cut back, 0 bases at V and 6 bases at J, with 9 bases in the middle. The CDR3 is made up of 13 amino acids.

Many counts were recorded for this clonotype. The V gene is TRBV20-1, the J gene TRBJ2-3; tentative D call: TRBD2 (5 bases). V was pared by 1 base and J by 0 bases, with 11 bases between. This CDR3 has 15 amino acids. From germline, CDR1 is DFQATT and CDR2 SNEGSKA (reference sequence). The CDR3 bases are TGCAGTGCTAGAGGTGTGGAGGCAAGCACAGATACGCAGTATTTT. The encoded protein is CSARGVEASTDTQYF.

Many counts were recorded for this clonotype. This chain connects TRBV29-1 to TRBJ2-5; tentative D call: TRBD2 (5 bases). CDR3 length: 13 residues. V shed 5 bases and J shed 5 bases, with 15 bases lying between them. Germline lookup yields CDR1 SQVTM and CDR2 ANQGSEA. In DNA, the CDR3 is TGCAGCGTTTGCATTAGCGCTTCGGAGACCCAGTACTTC. Translation gives CSVCISASETQYF.

This clonotype turned up a few times. The genes are TRBV6-2 or TRBV6-3 and TRBJ2-5; the D gene is possibly TRBD1 (5 bases). Trimming cost V 7 bases and J 11 bases, with 20 bases left between them. This CDR3 spans 13 amino acids. CDR1 MNHEY and CDR2 SVGEGT come from the germline V gene. For the CDR3, the DNA is TGTGCCAGCACCCAGGGTGCTAGTGCTGAGCAGTACTTC. Amino acids: CASTQGASAEQYF.

Notes on this clonotype: A much larger clone lies a single base off, so this may be a read error. The rearrangement links TRBV2 to TRBJ2-1; D gene ambiguous. This CDR3 comprises 14 residues. Trimming pared 7 bases from V and 10 bases from J, leaving 20 bases between. From germline, CDR1 is SNHLY and CDR2 FYNNEI. This CDR3 reads CASNPGRVGSEQFF. The CDR3 nucleotides read TGTGCCAGCAATCCCGGACGGGTGGGATCCGAGCAGTTCTTC.

This clonotype showed up just a few times. This chain links TRBV7-2 with TRBJ1-4; D remains unclear. Germline V lookup: CDR1 SGHTA, CDR2 FQGNSA. This CDR3 is built from 14 residues. The V and J ends lost 0 bases and 3 bases respectively, with 5 bases between them. DNA of the CDR3: TGTGCCAGCAGCTTAGCACTGGCTAATGAAAAACTGTTTTTT. It specifies CASSLALANEKLFF.

In this sample, this clonotype turned up many times. The DNA of the CDR3 is TGTGCCAGCAGCCTGCCGGTAGGAGGGACCGAGCAGTACTTC. Encoded protein: CASSLPVGGTEQYF. This chain connects TRBV11-3 to TRBJ2-7; weak D call: TRBD2 (6 bases). Germline CDR1 reads SGHNT; CDR2 reads YENEEA. Trimming removed 5 bases from V and 6 bases from J, with 17 bases in between. This CDR3 contains 14 residues. The variable domain in full, with the rest retrieved from reference TRBV11-3 and TRBJ2-7, is EAGVVQSPRYKIIEKKQPVAFWCNPISGHNTLYWYLQNLGQGPELLIRYENEEAVDDSQLPKDRFSAERLKGVDSTLKIQPAELGDSAVYLCASSLPVGGTEQYFGPGTRLTVT.

This clonotype was seen repeatedly, ten times or more. The chain carries TRBV7-8 and TRBJ2-1; TRBD2 agrees at 10 bases. Germline V gene data show CDR1 as SGHVS and CDR2 as FQNEAQ. V shed 6 bases and J 7 bases; nucleotides not matched to a gene: 18. The CDR3 consists of 18 residues. As DNA, the CDR3 is TGTGCCAGCAGTTCGCGGCTGGGAGTAGCGGGGGGTGGGAATGAGCAGTTCTTC. Residues: CASSSRLGVAGGGNEQFF.